Listed here is a single TCR beta chain. Original methodology: Reference gene primers were amplified, and this amplification served to estimate nucleated cell counts. The protocol was immunoSEQ multiplex PCR, while the TCRdb copy is restricted to in-frame clones and leaves out a portion. V, J and clone size are those of that table, while D and trimming were read from the DNA. Of about 350,000 clones listed, 80% to 90% are singletons. Germline CDR1 and CDR2: SGHVS and FQNEAQ. V was pared by 4 bases and J by 0 bases, with 6 bases between. The CDR3 has 13 residues. Symptom resolution, clearance, or two negative PCRs marked donors in Cohort 3 as recovered. These data belong to a study of blood T cell repertoires in COVID-19. Background on the study: Sites across the United States, Italy and Spain contributed samples from acute and convalescent COVID-19. T cells, B-cell-depleted T cells, or PBMCs provided the cDNA or gDNA that served as material.

This TCR derives from a woman younger than 45 who had recovered from COVID-19. The sequenced sample was PBMCs or T cells enriched from blood (not recorded which). The J gene is TRBJ2-5, the V gene TRBV7-8; no clear D. CDR3 residues: CASSSLYQETQYF. The CDR3 coding sequence is TGTGCCAGCAGCTCATTGTACCAAGAGACCCAGTACTTC.